The 7 T cell receptor beta chains listed next were all sequenced from one sample in a study of T cell responses to AZD1222 COVID-19 vaccine. Sequenced by immunoSEQ multiplex PCR; TCRdb stores in-frame clones only, minus some. In the table there are 100,000 or so clones, about 86% of which are singletons. The sample was peripheral blood, taken on day 0 of AZD1222 vaccination. These receptors were taken from an adult in good health.

The rearrangement joins TRBV9 to TRBJ2-7; D is possibly TRBD2 (5 bases). There are 12 residues in the CDR3. Trimming pared 4 bases from V and 2 bases from J, leaving 7 bases between. Germline CDR1 is SGDLS and CDR2 is YYNGEE. In nucleotides, the CDR3 is TGTGCCAGCAGCCCGCGGGCCTACGAGCAGTACTTC. This translates into CASSPRAYEQYF.

This clone was recorded only once. Sequence at one end of the junction differs from germline and may be a read error. V gene TRBV5-6 combines with J gene TRBJ2-7, with a weak D call TRBD1 (6 bases). The CDR3 extends over 13 amino acids. Germline-derived CDR1 and CDR2 are SGHDT and YYEEEE. This CDR3 reads CASRETGSARAFF. CDR3 nucleotide sequence: TGTGCCAGCAGGGAGACAGGTTCCGCTAGAGCCTTTTTC.

The chain is built from TRBV29-1 and TRBJ1-2, with 9 bases that match TRBD1. After removal of 6 bases from V and 2 bases from J, the junction contained 4 bases not matched to a gene. The CDR3 totals 13 residues. Germline CDR1 and CDR2: SQVTM and ANQGSEA. CDR3: CSVLQGANYGYTF. CDR3 DNA sequence: TGCAGCGTACTACAGGGGGCCAACTATGGCTACACCTTC.

In this sample, this clone turned up once. The chain employs TRBV6-2 or TRBV6-3 and TRBJ2-5, with a possible D match to TRBD2 (6 bases). The CDR3 is made up of 15 amino acids. V gave up 6 bases and J gave up 5 bases, with 19 bases separating them. The germline CDR1 and CDR2 sequences are MNHEY and SVGEGT. The CDR3 nucleotides read TGTGCCAGCAGCCCTCCAGGACGGGGGAGGGAGACCCAGTACTTC. Its protein is CASSPPGRGRETQYF.

The chain is built from TRBV13 and TRBJ1-1, with D possibly being TRBD1 (5 bases). The germline CDR1 and CDR2 sequences are PRHDT and FYEKMQ (reference sequence). V lost 6 bases to trimming and J lost 8 bases, with 16 bases between them. This CDR3 spans 13 amino acids. The CDR3: CASSQLSRQEAFF. The CDR3 DNA is TGTGCCAGCAGTCAATTATCCCGACAGGAAGCTTTCTTT.

V usage is TRBV5-1 and J usage is TRBJ1-2; TRBD1 might be the D (5 bases). Germline values: CDR1 SGHRS, CDR2 YFSETQ. The CDR3 covers 14 residues. V was pared by 2 bases and J by 4 bases, with 12 bases between. CDR3 loop: CASSLGQGAYGYTF. CDR3 in DNA: TGCGCCAGCAGCTTAGGTCAGGGAGCCTATGGCTACACCTTC.

This chain connects TRBV9 to TRBJ2-3, with 8 bases that match TRBD2. The CDR3 covers 14 residues. The V and J ends lost 0 bases and 4 bases, in that order; junction bases with no gene match: 1. The germline CDR1 and CDR2 sequences are SGDLS and YYNGEE. CDR3: CASSVAGGPDTQYF. The CDR3 nucleotides read TGTGCCAGCAGCGTAGCGGGAGGGCCAGATACGCAGTATTTT.